This T cell receptor (beta chain) was recovered during a study of shared clonotypes between healthy human individuals. Study-level points and caveats: Between a few donors, naive CD4 clonotypes were shared at a level of about 5.3%. There were few donors, and this limited the genetic and exposure-history diversity represented. Larger estimated richness was generally recorded for naive subsets relative to memory subsets.

Genomic DNA (from each subset) was split evenly across several immunoSEQ plates. Here immunoSEQ multiplex PCR was the method, and the copy in TCRdb shows in-frame clones only, minus some. The data contain some 2,400,000 clones, approximately 94% of them singletons. The CDR3 is 13 residues long. V was pared by 7 bases and J by 4 bases, with 11 bases between. Germline V gives CDR1 SNHLY, CDR2 FYNNEI. Remarks on this clone: Its antigen is not known.

V is TRBV2 and J is TRBJ1-5; a weak D match, TRBD1 (5 bases). The sequenced sample consisted of naive CD4+ T cells sorted from blood. Subset meaning: CD45RA+ positively selected. The sequence was collected from a man younger than 30 in good health. The CDR3, as DNA: TGTGCCAGCACCAAGACAGCGAATCAGCCCCAGCATTTT. Protein product: CASTKTANQPQHF. The full variable domain, its missing parts supplied by reference TRBV2 and TRBJ1-5, is EPEVTQTPSHQVTQMGQEVILRCVPISNHLYFYWYRQILGQKVEFLVSFYNNEISEKSEIFDDQFSVERPDGSNFTLKIRSTKLEDSAMYFCASTKTANQPQHFGDGTRLSIL.